This record concerns one T cell receptor (beta chain) sequence. Its antigen is not known. The source of the sample is a study of CD8 T cells in ankylosing spondylitis. Construction of TCR beta libraries was performed using quantitative 5'-RACE with molecular barcodes. TCRdb used MiXCR to reprocess the 5' RACE reads, holding one entry per CDR3 protein. Here the sample spans fewer than 450,000 distinct CDR3 sequences, 15% to 20% being singletons. General study points: Past studies reported some motif variants in reactive arthritis synovial fluid and blood. Apparently characteristic of ankylosing spondylitis blood was a TCR beta motif (under ten highly homologous variants). The authors reported significant enrichment of disease-linked clones in matched ankylosing spondylitis synovial fluid.

CDR1 and CDR2 from the germline V gene are DFQATT and SNEGSKA (reference sequence). The germline V and J ends were trimmed by 6 bases and 6 bases, with 21 bases remaining between them. The CDR3 has 15 amino acids. Sample: blood, either unsorted or a sorted T cell fraction (not recorded which). The sequence came from a male donor with ankylosing spondylitis. The chain combines TRBV20-1 with TRBJ1-5; tentatively, D is TRBD1 (6 bases). The CDR3 sequence is CSANPPTGNFQPQHF. CDR3 DNA: TGCAGTGCCAACCCGCCGACAGGCAACTTTCAGCCCCAGCATTTT.